Given below is one T cell receptor beta chain in context. This clone showed up just once. No antigen is known for it. Per-base qualities were not stored, and no clone one base away is much larger. This specimen belongs to a study of T cell responses to AZD1222 COVID-19 vaccine (dated by TCRdb to about 2021). Notes on the research overall: AZD1222 recipients with second doses at about 4 weeks or about 12 weeks were pooled, because spike-specific TCR depth and breadth did not differ between schedules. TCR sequencing covered over 230 trial participants: about 210 given two doses of AZD1222 and about 26 given two doses of MenACWY control vaccine. Trial participants were enrolled into age subgroups of 18-55, 56-69 and 70-plus years, which contained approximately 150, 28 and 58 TCR-sequenced participants, respectively.

The CDR3 regions of human TCRbeta chains were analyzed by immunosequencing. The study's processing was this. Repertoire TCRs were checked for matches against a reference library of SARS-CoV-2-specific TCRs that had been generated using the MIRA antigen-specificity platform. Breadth was defined as the fraction of unique TCRs that were SARS-CoV-2-associated, and depth was defined as the fraction of total T cells that were SARS-CoV-2-associated. Using the MIRA data, each spike-specific TCR was assigned both to the spike region to which the TCR was reactive and to a CD4 or CD8 class. Log10-transformed breadth and depth values were compared by one-way ANOVA with Sidak's multiple comparisons tests. Here the immuneACCESS table is served through TCRdb, limited to in-frame sequences with V and J called. Missing clones are a known gap in these copies; in checked studies unresolved V genes cover under half, and the rest lacks a known reason. V and J calls plus clone size are reproduced from that table; the DNA served to infer D and trimming. For this sample there are some 160,000 clones; more than 85% appear just once. The ten largest clones represent around 0.96% of the sample.

This specimen's time point label, interpreted: baseline before first vaccination. Vaccinee samples came from UK trials COV001 and COV002, including a single-blind randomized controlled phase 2/3 trial of AZD1222 (ChAdOx1 nCoV-19) in healthy adults. Trial participant PBMC samples were collected at day 0 and day 28 after the second dose for TCRbeta chain sequencing. The CDR3 goes from the cysteine to the phenylalanine over 15 residues. Only the CDR3 part of the read is kept: 45 bases, read in frame from the first base. From a lookup of the germline V gene, CDR1 and CDR2 are SGDLS and YYNGEE. V drops 4 bases and J drops 6 bases, leaving 17 bases in between. Summary of the overall study and its limitations: Conclusions about previously exposed vaccinees are limited, since just a handful of AZD1222 recipients were seropositive for SARS-CoV-2 at baseline. No day 14 peak-response samples were available, so repertoires were characterized only after the peak T cell response. The 56-69-year group was small, and its depth increase did not reach significance, likely because of low power. Spike-specific TCR breadth and depth rose significantly after two AZD1222 doses compared with day 0 and with MenACWY recipients. CD4 TCRs associated with the vaccine covered the entire spike protein, and the dominant responses were in regions 160-218 and 743-854. Reportedly, close to half of the unique spike-specific TCRs recognized epitopes lying outside the regions that are mutated in the B.1.351 and B.1.1.7 variants. Most participants were white British and females outnumbered males, and the authors suggested that clonal diversity may have been underestimated.

This receptor was taken from an adult in good health. Sequenced material: peripheral blood, taken on day 0 of AZD1222 vaccination. In this chain, TRBV9 is recombined with TRBJ1-3, with the D gene call left open. The nucleotide sequence is given as TGTGCCAGCAGCTTATACGCGGGAGGTTCAAACACCATATATTTT. It translates to CASSLYAGGSNTIYF.